What follows are 24 T cell receptor beta chains derived from one specimen sequenced in a study of cytomegalovirus exposure and HLA in healthy donors (dated by TCRdb to about 2017). Preparation of the library involved the immunoSEQ multiplex PCR assay. The multiplex PCR relied on a mix of 60 forward primers for TCR Vbeta segments and 13 reverse primers for TCR Jbeta segments. TCRdb holds this immuneACCESS table with in-frame rearrangements only. Some clones are missing; in checked studies, unresolved V genes explain under half, and the rest has no known cause. The sample includes under 150,000 clones, with 65% to 85% observed a single time. In total, the top ten clones hold more than 3% of the sample. Specimen: PBMCs. The receptor set was obtained from a male donor in good health and CMV-seronegative.

J is TRBJ1-2 and V is TRBV6-4; D perhaps matches TRBD1 (6 bases). Germline values: CDR1 MRHNA, CDR2 SNTAGT. The CDR3 length is 16 residues. Trimming cost V 4 bases and J 4 bases, with 19 bases left between them. The CDR3 reads CASSAGQPPFSYGYTF. In DNA form, the CDR3 reads TGTGCCAGCAGTGCGGGACAACCACCCTTCAGCTATGGCTACACCTTC.

J is TRBJ2-2 and V is TRBV2; D not certain. Germline V gives CDR1 SNHLY, CDR2 FYNNEI. The V and J ends lost 4 bases and 0 bases respectively, with 6 bases between them. The CDR3 consists of 14 residues. DNA of the CDR3: TGTGCCAGCAGTGTGGCAGCGAACACCGGGGAGCTGTTTTTT. Its translation: CASSVAANTGELFF. The full variable domain, rest sourced from reference TRBV2 and TRBJ2-2, is EPEVTQTPSHQVTQMGQEVILRCVPISNHLYFYWYRQILGQKVEFLVSFYNNEISEKSEIFDDQFSVERPDGSNFTLKIRSTKLEDSAMYFCASSVAANTGELFFGEGSRLTVL.

The DNA for the CDR3 is TGTGCCAGCAGTGAAGGCAGCCAGGGGGCCGGGGAGCTGTTTTTT. Amino acids: CASSEGSQGAGELFF. This chain connects TRBV6-1 to TRBJ2-2, with 7 bases fitting TRBD1. From germline, CDR1 is MNHNS and CDR2 SASEGT. V trimming: 1 base; J trimming: 6 bases; junction bases outside the gene matches: 5. The CDR3 contains 15 residues.

This clone was detected a few times. This chain links TRBV2 with TRBJ1-2; the match to TRBD1 covers 10 bases. V was pared by 1 base and J by 3 bases, with 2 bases of the junction left unmatched. This CDR3 comprises 15 residues. The germline V gene has CDR1 SNHLY and CDR2 FYNNEI. CDR3 nucleotides: TGTGCCAGCAGTGAAGGTGGGACAGGGGACTATGGCTACACCTTC. Translating gives CASSEGGTGDYGYTF. Full variable domain (missing parts from reference TRBV2 and TRBJ1-2): EPEVTQTPSHQVTQMGQEVILRCVPISNHLYFYWYRQILGQKVEFLVSFYNNEISEKSEIFDDQFSVERPDGSNFTLKIRSTKLEDSAMYFCASSEGGTGDYGYTFGSGTRLTVV.

The V call is TRBV9, the J call TRBJ2-1, with 7 bases lining up with TRBD2. The CDR3 runs 15 residues. V lost 0 bases and J lost 5; bases outside the gene matches: 5. Germline V gene sequence: CDR1 SGDLS, CDR2 YYNGEE. CDR3 residues: CASSVEGRGDNEQFF. The DNA for the CDR3 is TGTGCCAGCAGCGTAGAGGGACGGGGGGACAATGAGCAGTTCTTC.

The V gene is TRBV6-4, the J gene TRBJ1-2; 7 bases align to TRBD1. CDR3 length: 14 residues. V shed 0 bases and J 7 bases; nucleotides not matched to a gene: 5. Germline V gene data show CDR1 as MRHNA and CDR2 as SNTAGT. Here the CDR3 DNA reads TGTGCCAGCAGTGACTCTGAGGGGGCGAGTGGCTACACCTTC. It yields the protein CASSDSEGASGYTF.

The chain couples TRBV29-1 to TRBJ1-1, with unresolved D. The CDR3 extends over 19 amino acids. Trimming pared 6 bases from V and 0 bases from J, leaving 29 bases between. The germline V gene has CDR1 SQVTM and CDR2 ANQGSEA. The CDR3 nucleotides are TGCAGCGTCGACACCCCATCAAGAGGGTGGACTCATTTGAACACTGAAGCTTTCTTT. It translates to CSVDTPSRGWTHLNTEAFF.

The chain couples TRBV7-6 to TRBJ2-2, with 7 bases fitting TRBD2. J was trimmed by 0 bases and V by 1 base; bases with no gene match: 5. CDR3 size: 17 residues. CDR1 SGHVS and CDR2 FNYEAQ come from the germline V gene. CDR3 protein: CASSLVAGETNTGELFF. Here the CDR3 DNA reads TGTGCCAGCAGCTTAGTTGCGGGGGAAACGAACACCGGGGAGCTGTTTTTT.

This clone occurred a few times. The chain recombines TRBV18 with TRBJ2-2; TRBD1 is a possible D gene (6 bases). CDR1 KGHSH and CDR2 LQKENI come from the germline V gene. Trimming removed 4 bases from V and 4 bases from J, with 16 bases in between. This CDR3 is built from 16 residues. CDR3 amino acids: CASSLSGTLATGELFF. The CDR3 coding sequence is TGTGCCAGCTCACTGTCCGGGACACTTGCCACCGGGGAGCTGTTTTTT.

This rearrangement joins TRBV9 to TRBJ2-1; TRBD2 is a possible D gene (5 bases). The CDR3 has 15 residues. CDR1 and CDR2 (germline): SGDLS, YYNGEE. Trimming stripped 1 base from V and 5 bases from J, with 13 bases between. CDR3: CASSVSSGLNNEQFF. CDR3 sequence (DNA): TGTGCCAGCAGCGTATCAAGCGGTCTAAACAATGAGCAGTTCTTC.

The J gene is TRBJ1-2, the V gene TRBV28; possible D gene TRBD1, 5 bases. This CDR3 spans 13 amino acids. The germline CDR1 and CDR2 sequences are MDHEN and SYDVKM. Trimming removed 2 bases from V and 4 bases from J, with 8 bases in between. The CDR3 loop reads CASSLRQSYGYTF. CDR3 coding DNA: TGTGCCAGCAGTTTACGACAGTCCTATGGCTACACCTTC.

This clone was detected only once. The V and J genes are TRBV10-3 and TRBJ1-1; the D gene is possibly TRBD1 (5 bases). This CDR3 comprises 13 residues. CDR1 ENHRY and CDR2 SYGVKD come from the germline V gene. Deletions cut 3 bases from V and 5 bases from J, with 10 bases between. The CDR3 region has the DNA TGTGCCATCAGTGACAGGGCGGGGACTGAAGCTTTCTTT. Its translation is CAISDRAGTEAFF.

The chain recombines TRBV29-1 with TRBJ1-5; D is uncertain. The CDR3 is 15 amino acids. The V gene lost 4 bases and the J gene lost 6 bases, with 19 bases spanning the gap. Germline assignment: CDR1 SQVTM and CDR2 ANQGSEA. The CDR3 DNA is TGCAGCGTTGTAGAAGGAAGTGGGGAGGCTCAGCCCCAGCATTTT. Translating it yields CSVVEGSGEAQPQHF.

This clone was counted a few times. The chain uses TRBV5-1 and TRBJ1-1; maybe TRBD1 (5 bases). Trimming stripped 0 bases from V and 4 bases from J, with 16 bases between. The CDR3 is made up of 16 amino acids. Looked up from germline, CDR1 is SGHRS and CDR2 is YFSETQ. The CDR3 DNA sequence: TGCGCCAGCAGCTTGGGTGGGGGGTCGGGCGGCACTGAAGCTTTCTTT. Protein product: CASSLGGGSGGTEAFF.

The rearrangement links TRBV6-5 to TRBJ2-7, with 8 bases identical to TRBD2. The CDR3 has 14 residues. V shed 6 bases, J shed 4 bases, and the junction held 8 bases outside the gene matches. Germline lookup yields CDR1 MNHEY and CDR2 SVGAGI. Here the CDR3 DNA reads TGTGCCAGCAGCCGAAGCGGGAGATCGTACGAGCAGTACTTC. It codes for CASSRSGRSYEQYF.

The chain uses TRBV5-4 and TRBJ1-4; D might be TRBD1 (6 bases). The CDR3 runs to 16 residues. CDR1 is SGHNT and CDR2 is YYREEE in the germline V gene (reference sequence). The germline V and J ends were trimmed by 4 bases and 8 bases, with 21 bases remaining between them. The CDR3 DNA is TGTGCCAGCAGCGCGAGGGGGGAGGGCTTAGGCGAAAAACTGTTTTTT. Amino acid sequence: CASSARGEGLGEKLFF.

J is TRBJ2-1 and V is TRBV14, with TRBD2 as a possible D gene (6 bases). The CDR3 is 14 amino acids. V was cut by 2 bases and J by 8 bases, with 13 bases left in between. Germline assignment: CDR1 SGHDN and CDR2 FVKESK. Written as DNA, the CDR3 is TGTGCCAGCAGCCAATGGGGGGAAGAGCATGAGCAGTTCTTC. It translates to CASSQWGEEHEQFF.

This clone was observed a single time. The chain combines TRBV19 with TRBJ1-2; TRBD1 agrees at 8 bases. V lost 8 bases to trimming and J lost 0 bases; unmatched junction nucleotides: 8. Germline CDR1 reads LNHDA; CDR2 reads SQIVND (reference sequence). This CDR3 region has 15 residues. The CDR3 DNA follows: TGTGCCAGTGTTCCGACAGGGGCACCTAACTATGGCTACACCTTC. This gives the protein CASVPTGAPNYGYTF.

The gene calls are TRBV6-5 and TRBJ1-2; D remains ambiguous. Trimming shortened V by 2 bases and J by 8 bases, and 15 bases separated the two germline ends. Germline assignment: CDR1 MNHEY and CDR2 SVGAGI. The length of the CDR3 is 14 residues. CDR3: CASSYGPSPRGYTF. The CDR3 DNA reads TGTGCCAGCAGTTACGGGCCCTCGCCGAGAGGCTACACCTTC.

The chain joins TRBV7-7 to TRBJ2-5, with 11 bases identical to TRBD2. CDR3 size: 16 residues. Germline V gene lookup returns CDR1 SSHAT and CDR2 FNYEAQ (reference sequence). V lost 2 bases, J lost 5 bases, and 7 bases stayed unmatched. This CDR3 is CASSLSTLAGGETQYF. The CDR3 coding sequence is TGTGCCAGCAGCTTAAGTACTCTAGCGGGAGGTGAGACCCAGTACTTC.

The chain joins TRBV7-2 to TRBJ2-3; 11 bases align to TRBD2. The CDR3 totals 15 residues. From germline, CDR1 is SGHTA and CDR2 FQGNSA. J gave up 3 bases and V 4 bases, and 3 bases lay outside the gene matches. The CDR3 region is CASSSLAGGTDTQYF. The DNA of the CDR3 is TGTGCCAGCAGCTCATTAGCGGGAGGGACAGATACGCAGTATTTT.

The genes are TRBV29-1 and TRBJ1-1; 7 nucleotides line up with TRBD1. Germline CDR1 and CDR2: SQVTM and ANQGSEA. There are 14 residues in the CDR3. Germline trimming cut 6 bases from V and 0 bases from J; bases unmatched to any gene: 7. The CDR3 DNA is TGCAGCGTCCGCGGGACAGCCCTGAACACTGAAGCTTTCTTT. This codes for CSVRGTALNTEAFF.

The V and J genes are TRBV7-2 and TRBJ2-1; no reliable D call. Germline V gene sequence: CDR1 SGHTA, CDR2 FQGNSA. This CDR3 spans 15 amino acids. V lost 1 base and J 1 base, leaving 8 bases between the germline ends. The CDR3 here is CASSLDPVSYNEQFF. CDR3 DNA sequence: TGTGCCAGCAGCTTAGACCCGGTATCCTACAATGAGCAGTTCTTC.

The genes are TRBV28 and TRBJ2-1; tentative D call: TRBD1 (6 bases). The CDR3 runs 13 residues. Germline V lookup: CDR1 MDHEN, CDR2 SYDVKM. Trimming removed 6 bases at V and 6 bases at J, with 12 bases between. CDR3 amino acids: CASRTDRVNEQFF. The CDR3 region has the DNA TGTGCCAGCAGAACGGACAGAGTCAATGAGCAGTTCTTC.